This record looks at one T cell receptor (beta chain) sequence and its context. Profiling relied on immunoSEQ multiplex PCR, and the TCRdb table lists in-frame clones only, not all of them. The sample consists of tens of thousands of clones, about 81% of them appearing once. This entry is derived from a study of OX40 agonist ivuxolimab in advanced cancers. Overall study context: Hepatocellular carcinoma, melanoma, renal cell or head and neck cancer occurred in dose-escalation patients.

From germline, CDR1 is SGHRS and CDR2 YFSETQ. The length of the CDR3 is 17 residues. The V and J ends lost 0 bases and 0 bases respectively, with 14 bases between them. This receptor was taken from an adult with an advanced solid tumor such as melanoma, head and neck, liver or kidney cancer. The V and J genes are TRBV5-1 and TRBJ2-3, with a weak D call TRBD2 (5 bases). This sample comprised CD4+ or CD8+ T cells sorted from blood, obtained in a trial of the OX40 agonist ivuxolimab. The CDR3 sequence: CASSLAPAGPSTDTQYF. The CDR3 region has the DNA TGCGCCAGCAGCTTGGCCCCTGCGGGTCCAAGCACAGATACGCAGTATTTT.